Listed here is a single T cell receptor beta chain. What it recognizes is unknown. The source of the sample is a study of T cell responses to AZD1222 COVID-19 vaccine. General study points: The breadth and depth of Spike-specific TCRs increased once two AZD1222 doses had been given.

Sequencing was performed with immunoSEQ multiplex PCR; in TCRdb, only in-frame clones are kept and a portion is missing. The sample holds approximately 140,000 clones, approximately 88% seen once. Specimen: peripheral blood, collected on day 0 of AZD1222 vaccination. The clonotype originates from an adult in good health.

The CDR3 reads CASSLGSSSYNEQFF. The CDR3 DNA reads TGTGCCAGCAGTTTAGGGAGCAGCTCCTACAATGAGCAGTTCTTC. The V gene is TRBV27, the J gene TRBJ2-1; a possible D gene is TRBD2 (5 bases). The CDR3 covers 15 residues. The V gene's germline CDR1 is MNHEY and CDR2 SMNVEV (reference sequence). Trimming pared 2 bases from V and 0 bases from J, leaving 8 bases between.